These T cell receptor beta chains were read from a single sample in a study of T-cell reconstitution after alpha-beta-depleted transplantation in children. MiXCR, applied by TCRdb to the PCR reads, yields one record per CDR3 protein. The sample yields hundreds of thousands of distinct CDR3 sequences, 10% to 15% seen once. The sample here was PBMCs, mostly from graft donor cells, taken 360 days after TCRalphabeta/CD19-depleted stem cell transplant. The receptors here all came from a male patient aged 5 to 17 who had a stem cell transplant for acute myeloid leukemia, so the T cells may come from the graft donor. Both conserved end residues are part of each CDR3. The D gene is left open where the match is weak. The listing skips clone size in some rows; elsewhere it reads once, few, many or a size class.

D gene	clone size	J gene	V gene	CDR3 DNA	CDR3 protein
.	.	TRBJ2-7	TRBV9	TGTGCCAGCAGCGTAGGTGGCAGGGAGTACGAGCAGTACTTC	CASSVGGREYEQYF
TRBD2	.	TRBJ2-7	TRBV20-1	TGCAGTGGGGGGGGGAGGCTAGCGGGAGGGTTCGAGCAGTACTTC	CSGGGRLAGGFEQYF
.	few	TRBJ2-1	TRBV7-6	TGTGCCAGCAGCTCCCCTATTACTAGCTACAATGAGCAGTTCTTC	CASSSPITSYNEQFF
.	few	TRBJ2-6	TRBV12-3/TRBV12-4	TGTGCCAGCACTTTGTTGGGGTCCCAGCCTAGGGGGGCCAACGTCCTGACTTTC	CASTLLGSQPRGANVLTF
TRBD2	many	TRBJ2-7	TRBV5-1	TGCGCCAGCAGCTTGGAGGCTAGCGGGAGAAGGCCCTACGAGCAGTACTTC	CASSLEASGRRPYEQYF
TRBD1	.	TRBJ2-3	TRBV29-1	TGCAGCGTTGGGGACAGGGGGGCAGATACGCAGTATTTT	CSVGDRGADTQYF
.	few	TRBJ2-7	TRBV12-3/TRBV12-4	TGTGCCAGCAGCCGTCAGATGTTAGCGGCCCCGGGGGCCTACGAGCAGTACTTC	CASSRQMLAAPGAYEQYF
.	.	TRBJ2-1	TRBV5-5	TGTGCCAGCAGCTTGTTCCTACCCAATGAGCAGTTCTTC	CASSLFLPNEQFF
TRBD1	many	TRBJ2-3	TRBV29-1	TGCAGCGTTGTGGGACAGGGGGCGCGGATCACAGATACGCAGTATTTT	CSVVGQGARITDTQYF
TRBD2	few	TRBJ2-1	TRBV4-3	TGCGCCAGCAGCCAAGGGGGGACTAGTCGTAGCAATGAGCAGTTCTTC	CASSQGGTSRSNEQFF
.	.	TRBJ2-1	TRBV7-2	TGTGCCAGCAGCTTGGGGGGTGGGGTATCCTACAATGAGCAGTTCTTC	CASSLGGGVSYNEQFF
.	once	TRBJ1-1	TRBV29-1	TGCAGCGTTGACTCATGGGCCCTTGACACTGAAGCTTTCTTT	CSVDSWALDTEAFF
TRBD2	.	TRBJ2-1	TRBV23-1	TGCGCCAGCAGTCAAATCCTCGGGAGGGCCACGTACAATGAGCAGTTCTTC	CASSQILGRATYNEQFF